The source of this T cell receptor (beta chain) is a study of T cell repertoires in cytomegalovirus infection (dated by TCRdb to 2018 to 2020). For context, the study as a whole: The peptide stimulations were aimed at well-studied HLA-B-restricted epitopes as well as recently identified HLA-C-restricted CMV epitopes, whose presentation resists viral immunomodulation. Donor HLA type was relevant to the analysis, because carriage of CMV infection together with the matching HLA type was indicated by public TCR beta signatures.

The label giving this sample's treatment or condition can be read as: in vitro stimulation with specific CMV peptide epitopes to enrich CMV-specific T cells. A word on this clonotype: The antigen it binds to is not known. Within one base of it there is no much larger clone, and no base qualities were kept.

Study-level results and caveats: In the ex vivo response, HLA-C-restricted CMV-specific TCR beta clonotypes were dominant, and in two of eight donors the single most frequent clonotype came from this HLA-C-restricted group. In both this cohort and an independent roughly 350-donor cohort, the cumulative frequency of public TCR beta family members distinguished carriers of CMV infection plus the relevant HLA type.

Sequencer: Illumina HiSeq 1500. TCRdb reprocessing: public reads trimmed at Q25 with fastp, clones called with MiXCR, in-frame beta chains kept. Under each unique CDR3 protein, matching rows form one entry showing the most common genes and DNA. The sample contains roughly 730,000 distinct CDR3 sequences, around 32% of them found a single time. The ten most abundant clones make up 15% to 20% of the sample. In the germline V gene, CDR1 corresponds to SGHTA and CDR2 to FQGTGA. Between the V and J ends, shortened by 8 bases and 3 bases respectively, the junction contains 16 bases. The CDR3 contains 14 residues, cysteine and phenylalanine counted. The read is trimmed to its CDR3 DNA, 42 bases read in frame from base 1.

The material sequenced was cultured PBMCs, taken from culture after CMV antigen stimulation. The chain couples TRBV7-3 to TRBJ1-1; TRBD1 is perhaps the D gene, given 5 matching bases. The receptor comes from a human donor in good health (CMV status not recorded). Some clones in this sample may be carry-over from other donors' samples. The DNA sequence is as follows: TGTGCCAGCGGCAATCCGAGACAGTACACTGAAGCTTTCTTT. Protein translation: CASGNPRQYTEAFF.